The rows below give T cell receptor beta chains drawn from one sample of a study of OX40 agonist ivuxolimab in advanced cancers. The protocol was immunoSEQ multiplex PCR, while the TCRdb copy is restricted to in-frame clones and leaves out a portion. The sample has approximately 70,000 clones, 75% to 85% seen once. The specimen comprised CD4+ or CD8+ T cells sorted from blood, sampled in a trial of the OX40 agonist ivuxolimab. These TCRs come from an adult with an advanced solid tumor such as melanoma, head and neck, liver or kidney cancer. CDR3s include the opening cysteine and the closing phenylalanine or tryptophan. The D gene is left open where the match is weak. Not all rows give a size; the values are once, few, many and, for expanded clones, a class.

CDR3aa: CASSEGQARSGANVLTF
CDR3nt: TGCGCCAGCAGCGAGGGACAGGCACGCTCTGGGGCCAACGTCCTGACTTTC
j_gene: TRBJ2-6
v_gene: TRBV5-1
d_gene: TRBD1
abundance: -

CDR3aa: CASRRQDGYTF
CDR3nt: TGTGCCAGCCGGAGGCAAGATGGCTACACCTTC
j_gene: TRBJ1-2
v_gene: TRBV28
d_gene: -
abundance: -

CDR3aa: CASKKGREQYF
CDR3nt: TGTGCCAGCAAGAAGGGACGAGAGCAGTACTTC
j_gene: TRBJ2-7
v_gene: TRBV28
d_gene: -
abundance: -

CDR3aa: CASSLTGVGTEAFF
CDR3nt: TGCGCCAGCAGCTTGACAGGCGTGGGGACTGAAGCTTTCTTT
j_gene: TRBJ1-1
v_gene: TRBV5-1
d_gene: -
abundance: few

CDR3aa: CASRGPFRVEQFF
CDR3nt: TGTGCCAGTAGGGGACCGTTTAGGGTAGAGCAGTTCTTC
j_gene: TRBJ2-1
v_gene: TRBV19
d_gene: -
abundance: -

CDR3aa: CAWSGANNYGYTF
CDR3nt: TGTGCCTGGAGTGGGGCCAATAACTATGGCTACACCTTC
j_gene: TRBJ1-2
v_gene: TRBV30
d_gene: -
abundance: -

CDR3aa: CASSFGQVNTEAFF
CDR3nt: TGTGCCAGCAGTTTCGGACAGGTGAACACTGAAGCTTTCTTT
j_gene: TRBJ1-1
v_gene: TRBV28
d_gene: TRBD1
abundance: once

CDR3aa: CASSTLAGGPYEQYF
CDR3nt: TGTGCCAGCAGTACCCTAGCGGGAGGGCCCTACGAGCAGTACTTC
j_gene: TRBJ2-7
v_gene: TRBV6-6
d_gene: TRBD2
abundance: -

CDR3aa: CASSSGQGYEQYF
CDR3nt: TGTGCCAGTAGTTCAGGACAGGGCTACGAGCAGTACTTC
j_gene: TRBJ2-7
v_gene: TRBV19
d_gene: TRBD1
abundance: -

CDR3aa: CASSTGTSRQYF
CDR3nt: TGTGCCAGCAGTACGGGGACTTCAAGGCAGTATTTT
j_gene: TRBJ2-3
v_gene: TRBV28
d_gene: -
abundance: -

CDR3aa: CSVRRAEETQYF
CDR3nt: TGCAGCGTCCGAAGGGCAGAAGAGACCCAGTACTTC
j_gene: TRBJ2-5
v_gene: TRBV29-1
d_gene: -
abundance: few

CDR3aa: CASSLGRTPQETQYF
CDR3nt: TGTGCCAGCAGCTTAGGTCGGACACCCCAAGAGACCCAGTACTTC
j_gene: TRBJ2-5
v_gene: TRBV11-3
d_gene: -
abundance: -

CDR3aa: CASSLEGLAGADEQFF
CDR3nt: TGCGCCAGCAGCTTGGAGGGACTAGCGGGGGCGGATGAGCAGTTCTTC
j_gene: TRBJ2-1
v_gene: TRBV5-1
d_gene: TRBD2
abundance: -

CDR3aa: CASSLLWDYEQYF
CDR3nt: TGTGCCAGCAGCTTACTCTGGGACTACGAGCAGTACTTC
j_gene: TRBJ2-7
v_gene: TRBV7-2
d_gene: -
abundance: -

CDR3aa: CASSPGGTWNTEAFF
CDR3nt: TGTGCCAGCTCACCAGGGGGGACTTGGAACACTGAAGCTTTCTTT
j_gene: TRBJ1-1
v_gene: TRBV18
d_gene: -
abundance: -

CDR3aa: CASSRDQAGEIEQFF
CDR3nt: TGCGCCAGCAGCCGAGACCAAGCGGGAGAAATTGAGCAGTTCTTC
j_gene: TRBJ2-1
v_gene: TRBV4-1
d_gene: TRBD2
abundance: -

CDR3aa: CASSLGWGTQNTEAFF
CDR3nt: TGTGCCAGCAGCTTAGGCTGGGGGACGCAGAACACTGAAGCTTTCTTT
j_gene: TRBJ1-1
v_gene: TRBV7-3
d_gene: -
abundance: few

CDR3aa: CASSFRTGLTEKLFF
CDR3nt: TGTGCCAGCAGCTTTCGGACAGGGCTCACTGAAAAACTGTTTTTT
j_gene: TRBJ1-4
v_gene: TRBV5-4
d_gene: TRBD1
abundance: -

CDR3aa: CASSVPGSYGYTF
CDR3nt: TGTGCCAGCAGCGTGCCAGGTAGCTATGGCTACACCTTC
j_gene: TRBJ1-2
v_gene: TRBV9
d_gene: -
abundance: -

CDR3aa: CASSLGMKNTEAFF
CDR3nt: TGTGCCAGCAGCTTAGGGATGAAGAACACTGAAGCTTTCTTT
j_gene: TRBJ1-1
v_gene: TRBV7-8
d_gene: -
abundance: -

CDR3aa: CASSSDRGPGNTIYF
CDR3nt: TGTGCCAGCTCGTCCGACAGGGGGCCTGGAAACACCATATATTTT
j_gene: TRBJ1-3
v_gene: TRBV18
d_gene: TRBD1
abundance: -

CDR3aa: CASSSTTGKGGYTF
CDR3nt: TGCGCCAGCAGCAGCACGACAGGCAAGGGTGGCTACACCTTC
j_gene: TRBJ1-2
v_gene: TRBV5-1
d_gene: -
abundance: -

CDR3aa: CASRTLNQPQHF
CDR3nt: TGTGCCAGCAGGACTCTGAATCAGCCCCAGCATTTT
j_gene: TRBJ1-5
v_gene: TRBV6-1
d_gene: -
abundance: -

CDR3aa: CASSQEAGRTQYF
CDR3nt: TGCGCCAGCAGCCAAGAAGCTGGACGGACCCAGTACTTC
j_gene: TRBJ2-5
v_gene: TRBV4-1
d_gene: -
abundance: -

CDR3aa: CASTLGGGLNSPLHF
CDR3nt: TGTGCCAGCACTCTTGGGGGGGGTCTTAATTCACCCCTCCACTTT
j_gene: TRBJ1-6
v_gene: TRBV28
d_gene: -
abundance: -

CDR3aa: CASSTSGTALGGGYTF
CDR3nt: TGTGCCAGCAGTACCTCCGGGACGGCCCTTGGGGGTGGCTACACCTTC
j_gene: TRBJ1-2
v_gene: TRBV27
d_gene: -
abundance: -

CDR3aa: CSARGGGEAFF
CDR3nt: TGCAGTGCTAGAGGGGGTGGTGAAGCTTTCTTT
j_gene: TRBJ1-1
v_gene: TRBV20-1
d_gene: -
abundance: -

CDR3aa: CATRKNTEAFF
CDR3nt: TGTGCCACCAGGAAGAACACTGAAGCTTTCTTT
j_gene: TRBJ1-1
v_gene: TRBV15
d_gene: -
abundance: -

CDR3aa: CSVRGQDGYEQYF
CDR3nt: TGCAGCGTCCGGGGACAGGATGGCTACGAGCAGTACTTC
j_gene: TRBJ2-7
v_gene: TRBV29-1
d_gene: TRBD1
abundance: -

CDR3aa: CASSFQVSSEQYF
CDR3nt: TGTGCCAGCAGCTTCCAGGTTTCATCTGAGCAGTACTTC
j_gene: TRBJ2-7
v_gene: TRBV5-6
d_gene: -
abundance: -

CDR3aa: CASSTPGAAGNTIYF
CDR3nt: TGTGCCAGCAGTACACCGGGAGCAGCTGGAAACACCATATATTTT
j_gene: TRBJ1-3
v_gene: TRBV6-1
d_gene: -
abundance: -

CDR3aa: CASSRGGGTDTQYF
CDR3nt: TGTGCCAGTAGTAGAGGGGGCGGCACAGATACGCAGTATTTT
j_gene: TRBJ2-3
v_gene: TRBV19
d_gene: TRBD1
abundance: once

CDR3aa: CATSSGGIDTQYF
CDR3nt: TGTGCCACCAGCAGCGGGGGGATAGATACGCAGTATTTT
j_gene: TRBJ2-3
v_gene: TRBV15
d_gene: TRBD2
abundance: -

CDR3aa: CASRYEETQYF
CDR3nt: TGTGCCAGTAGGTACGAGGAGACCCAGTACTTC
j_gene: TRBJ2-5
v_gene: TRBV6-6
d_gene: -
abundance: -

CDR3aa: CASQGGAGLPYEQYF
CDR3nt: TGTGCCAGCCAAGGAGGCGCGGGCCTTCCCTACGAGCAGTACTTC
j_gene: TRBJ2-7
v_gene: TRBV6-1
d_gene: -
abundance: -

CDR3aa: CASSLRRGGRIYGYTF
CDR3nt: TGTGCCAGCAGTCTGCGGCGGGGAGGACGAATCTATGGCTACACCTTC
j_gene: TRBJ1-2
v_gene: TRBV28
d_gene: -
abundance: -

CDR3aa: CASSLVGGGYMNTEAFF
CDR3nt: TGTGCCAGCAGCTTAGTCGGTGGGGGCTACATGAACACTGAAGCTTTCTTT
j_gene: TRBJ1-1
v_gene: TRBV7-9
d_gene: -
abundance: -

CDR3aa: CAWSGKNNYGYTF
CDR3nt: TGTGCCTGGAGTGGAAAGAATAACTATGGCTACACCTTC
j_gene: TRBJ1-2
v_gene: TRBV30
d_gene: -
abundance: -

CDR3aa: CASRKSSGANVLTF
CDR3nt: TGTGCCAGCAGGAAGAGCTCTGGGGCCAACGTCCTGACTTTC
j_gene: TRBJ2-6
v_gene: TRBV2
d_gene: -
abundance: -

CDR3aa: CASSRLAGHYEQYF
CDR3nt: TGTGCCAGCAGTCGACTAGCGGGACACTACGAGCAGTACTTC
j_gene: TRBJ2-7
v_gene: TRBV2
d_gene: TRBD2
abundance: once